Included here is one T cell receptor beta chain sequence, with context. This clone has just a few counts. Which antigen it targets is not known. No base-level quality is on record; no much larger clone is a single base apart. No immunosuppressive medication had been given to the ulcerative colitis patients before the diagnostic colonoscopy. Blood was sampled at the time of the colonoscopy. The Wizard kit (Promega) was used to extract genomic DNA from both blood and intestinal samples. The sample is drawn from a study of pediatric ulcerative colitis (dated by TCRdb to the late 2010s). Regarding the research as a whole: Fewer than 10 ulcerative colitis patients had pancolitis and two had left-sided colitis, with histology consistent with ulcerative colitis in all. From nine newly diagnosed, treatment-naive pediatric ulcerative colitis patients and four non-IBD control children, paired blood and rectal samples were collected. By Pediatric Ulcerative Colitis Activity Index, a couple of patients had mild disease, several had moderate disease and three had acute severe colitis. What the research found in general, with its limitations: Features of the rectal repertoire distinguished controls, mild-moderate colitis patients and acute severe colitis patients, and in acute severe colitis, rectal diversity was reduced because of clonal expansions. The healthy control group was small, consisting of only four individuals. For technical reasons, blood samples from a couple of patients gave substantially fewer templates, and these samples were excluded from the blood-rectal overlap analysis. A couple of rectal CDR3 clonotypes were detected in all ulcerative colitis patients and were not detected in any of the controls. Autologous blood-rectal clonal overlap was significantly higher in ulcerative colitis patients than in controls, suggesting increased T cell trafficking to inflamed tissue. Because the repertoires came from total lymphocyte DNA, rare subsets such as regulatory T cells may have patterns that are not reflected.

The V end loses 5 bases and the J end loses 5 bases, and a stretch of 10 bases separates them. There are 13 amino acids in the CDR3, from cysteine to phenylalanine inclusive. Only the CDR3 region is kept as DNA, spanning 39 bases read in frame from base 1. CDR1 MDHEN and CDR2 SYDVKM are derived from the germline V gene. Using the immunoSEQ TRB Survey service, rearranged CDR3 beta regions were amplified from genomic DNA with multiplex V and J primers. To keep sequencing depth the same across samples, survey-level depth of up to 500,000 reads per sample was applied. Libraries were purified, pooled and sequenced on Illumina technology. Per the original workflow: Productive clonality, sample overlap, pairwise scatters, CDR3 beta length, V/D/J gene usage and productiveness were all assessed with the immunoSEQ online tools. Calculated diversity was defined as the number of unique rearrangements divided by total templates times 100, and Shannon and Simpson indices were additionally computed. For principal component analysis, Z-score normalized data were analyzed with the R prcomp function and the ggbiplot package. Morisita's index was used to quantify the clonal overlap between blood and rectum within each subject. What TCRdb holds here is the immuneACCESS table cut down to in-frame rearrangements. Part of the clones is not present; checked against another copy, under half of the missing clones reflect an unresolved V gene, and the others are unexplained. V, J and clone size were drawn from that table, and D and trimming were deduced from the DNA. Here the sample has approximately 9,000 clones; about 87% occur a single time. The ten top clones hold roughly 6.4% of the sample.

Recombination joined TRBV28 with TRBJ1-5; the D gene cannot be named for sure. The specimen sequenced was blood. The sequence came from a girl aged 5-17 years with moderate ulcerative colitis. The CDR3 region has the sequence CASSIYPYQPQHF. The DNA sequence is TGTGCCAGCAGTATTTACCCCTATCAGCCCCAGCATTTT.